Sequencing of this TCR beta chain was carried out in a study of spatial heterogeneity in lung cancer (dated by TCRdb to about 2019). Concerning the study at large: Beta-chain transcripts were consistently detected in greater numbers than alpha-chain transcripts, which likely reflected higher beta-chain transcript abundance. In tumor regions, TCR transcript counts showed a strong correlation with a T cell transcriptional module score derived from matched bulk RNA-seq. In the raw uncorrected reads, each unique combination of TCR and UMI appeared more than ten times on average. In non-small cell lung cancer, the study quantitatively compared TCR alpha and beta repertoires across several tumor regions, matched nontumor lung, and blood. The study linked features of the TCR repertoire to counts of nonsynonymous mutations, which were determined by whole-exome sequencing of tumor tissue. Both alpha and beta chains were TCR-sequenced in samples taken at surgery, namely 220 tumor regions, around 61 matched nontumor lung samples and a few dozen PBMC samples. General study outcomes and caveats: TCR-seq coverage of tumor T cells was estimated to be only roughly 7.5% for alpha chains and roughly 13% for beta chains. Counts of ubiquitous and regional expanded TCRs were found to correlate with counts of ubiquitous and regional nonsynonymous mutations, respectively. A correlation was observed between the number of expanded intratumoral alpha and beta TCRs and the tumor nonsynonymous mutation count. Confirming at a functional level the hypothesis that regional TCRs recognize regional mutations was considered to require additional single-cell paired TCR alpha and beta sequencing.

This clonotype is deemed medium-sized (0.01 to 0.1%). Its antigen is not yet known. Base qualities are not recorded, but no much larger clone differs from it by a single base. The time point label, as the study defines it: sample taken at primary tumor resection. Samples were obtained from about 75 patients with early-stage, untreated non-small cell lung cancer from the lung TRACERx cohort. For TCR sequencing, whole RNA was extracted from tumor and nontumor lung tissue, or from cryopreserved PBMC samples, and no cell sorting was done. A patient was chosen for TCR sequencing only when enough RNA was available from at least two tumor regions. Before being selected, tumor and adjacent nontumor lung specimens were reviewed by a lung pathologist. The library came from 5' RACE. These reads were obtained on a NextSeq 500. To allow correction of PCR and sequencing errors, the TCR library protocol tagged every TCR cDNA molecule with a unique molecular identifier. The study's own analysis went as follows. TCR identification, UMI-based error correction and CDR3 extraction were performed with Decombinator tools. TCRs above a frequency of 2 per 1,000, corresponding to the top 1% of the tumor frequency distribution, were defined as expanded. Expanded tumor TCRs were classed as regional if statistically deemed absent (corrected P<0.05) from at least one tumor region, otherwise ubiquitous. Rényi diversity was computed with the R vegan package after subsampling each repertoire 100 times to 5,000 TCRs. CDR3 similarity networks were built from amino acid triplet string-kernel similarity, connecting CDR3s with pairwise similarity above 0.82. TCRdb reanalyzed the raw reads on its own, using fastp at Q25 for trimming and MiXCR for clone calling, and kept in-frame beta chains. Records with the same CDR3 protein are collapsed into one entry carrying the most frequent genes and DNA. None of the V and J calls come from the authors' own analysis; TCRdb made them. Here the sample has several thousand distinct CDR3 sequences; roughly an eighth occur a single time. Roughly 13% of the sample lies in the top ten.

The junction shows trimming of 7 bases on V and 1 base on J, plus 13 bases between the germline ends. CDR1 is given as SQVTM and CDR2 as ANQGSEA, both from the germline V gene. Reading from cysteine to phenylalanine, the CDR3 counts 13 amino acids. The kept DNA is CDR3 alone, 39 bases in frame from the first base. This TCR was sampled from a male donor with early-stage non-small cell lung cancer. The sample was lung tumor tissue, taken at surgery. The chain was built from TRBV29-1 and TRBJ1-1; a confident D gene designation cannot be given. The CDR3 reads CSGNVPANTEAFF. The sequence in DNA is TGCAGCGGTAATGTACCCGCGAACACTGAAGCTTTCTTT.